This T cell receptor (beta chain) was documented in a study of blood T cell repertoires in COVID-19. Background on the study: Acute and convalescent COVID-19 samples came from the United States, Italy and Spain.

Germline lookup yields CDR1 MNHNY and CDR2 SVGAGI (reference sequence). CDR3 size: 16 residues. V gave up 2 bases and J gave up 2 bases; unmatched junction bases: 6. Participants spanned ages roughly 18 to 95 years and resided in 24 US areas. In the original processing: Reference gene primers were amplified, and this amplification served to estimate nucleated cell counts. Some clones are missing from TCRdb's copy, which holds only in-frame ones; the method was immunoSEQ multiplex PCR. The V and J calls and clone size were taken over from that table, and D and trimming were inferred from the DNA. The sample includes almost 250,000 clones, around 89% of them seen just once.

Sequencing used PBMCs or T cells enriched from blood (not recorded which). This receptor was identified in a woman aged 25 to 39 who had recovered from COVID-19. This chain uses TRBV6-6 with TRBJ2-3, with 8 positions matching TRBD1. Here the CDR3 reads CASSYIGQGPTDTQYF. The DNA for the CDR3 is TGTGCCAGCAGTTACATAGGACAGGGCCCCACAGATACGCAGTATTTT.